This passage covers 5 T cell receptor beta chains from one sample sequenced in a study of shared clonotypes between healthy human individuals. This table comes from immunoSEQ multiplex PCR, and its TCRdb copy is limited to in-frame clones, with some not included. This table holds around 990,000 clones, 60% to 80% found once. The sequenced sample was memory CD4+ T cells from PBMCs. Described subset: CD45RA-negative fraction. The receptors here all came from a man between 18 and 29 years old in good health. Some clones in this sample may be carry-over from other donors' samples.

Regarding this clone: One end of the junction is discordant with germline, which a read error may explain. J is TRBJ2-7 and V is TRBV11-2, with 7 bases lining up with TRBD2. This CDR3 contains 16 residues. Germline V lookup: CDR1 SGHAT, CDR2 FQNNGV. CDR3 bases: TGTGCCAGCAGCTTAGGTCGGGGCGGGAGTTCCTCCGAGCAGTACTTC. It specifies CASSLGRGGSSSEQYF.

The chain employs TRBV4-2 and TRBJ2-7; 9 bases align to TRBD2. This CDR3 has 16 residues. V shed 0 bases, J shed 6 bases, and the junction held 9 bases outside the gene matches. The germline V gene encodes CDR1 LGHNA and CDR2 YNFKEQ. The CDR3 sequence: CASSQEREGGGSEQYF. Written as DNA, the CDR3 is TGTGCCAGCAGCCAAGAGCGGGAGGGCGGGGGTTCCGAGCAGTACTTC.

The V call is TRBV27, the J call TRBJ2-2; perhaps D is TRBD1 or TRBD2 (5 bases each). The CDR3 sequence is 13 residues long. The germline gives CDR1 MNHEY, CDR2 SMNVEV (reference sequence). Trimming shortened V by 6 bases and J by 6 bases, and 11 bases separated the two germline ends. CDR3 coding DNA: TGTGCCAGCAGATATCAGGGACCCGGGGAGCTGTTTTTT. Translating it yields CASRYQGPGELFF.

The chain links TRBV4-2 to TRBJ1-1; D is possibly TRBD1 (6 bases). Germline assignment: CDR1 LGHNA and CDR2 YNFKEQ. V lost 5 bases and J lost 1, with 11 bases in between. The CDR3 has 14 amino acids. The CDR3 DNA reads as TGTGCCAGCAGCTGGGGACAAGCGAACACTGAAGCTTTCTTT. It encodes CASSWGQANTEAFF.

This chain uses TRBV29-1 with TRBJ2-7, with D maybe TRBD2 (5 bases). Trimming removed 4 bases at V and 3 bases at J, with 13 bases between. The CDR3 sequence is 13 residues long. Germline lookup yields CDR1 SQVTM and CDR2 ANQGSEA. Here the CDR3 reads CSVATTGNYEQYF. The CDR3 nucleotides are TGCAGCGTTGCAACTACGGGGAACTACGAGCAGTACTTC.